A selection of T cell receptor beta chains follows, all from one sample in a study of blood T cell repertoires in COVID-19. Assay: immunoSEQ multiplex PCR; the TCRdb copy retains only in-frame clones and omits some. The sample includes 140,000 or so clones, 75% to 90% of them seen just once. The sequenced sample consisted of peripheral blood. Receptors originate from a woman aged 50 to 60 with acute or convalescent COVID-19. Both conserved end residues are part of each CDR3. Fields, in order: clone size, V gene, J gene, D gene, CDR3 protein, CDR3 DNA. D genes are given only for firm matches. Only some rows state a clone size, as once, few, many or a class for expanded clones.

clone size: .
V gene: TRBV5-1
J gene: TRBJ1-4
D gene: .
CDR3 protein: CASSLVAGFDEKLFF
CDR3 DNA: TGCGCCAGCAGCTTGGTGGCGGGTTTTGATGAAAAACTGTTTTTT

clone size: .
V gene: TRBV27
J gene: TRBJ2-3
D gene: TRBD2
CDR3 protein: CASSKSSGGASTDTQYF
CDR3 DNA: TGTGCCAGCAGTAAATCAAGCGGGGGGGCTAGCACAGATACGCAGTATTTT

clone size: .
V gene: TRBV6-5
J gene: TRBJ1-1
D gene: TRBD1
CDR3 protein: CASSYSGQVIEAFF
CDR3 DNA: TGTGCCAGCAGTTACTCCGGACAGGTTATTGAAGCTTTCTTT

clone size: .
V gene: TRBV4-2
J gene: TRBJ2-1
D gene: .
CDR3 protein: CASSQDLSPLEYNEQFF
CDR3 DNA: TGTGCCAGCAGCCAAGATCTATCTCCCTTAGAGTATAATGAGCAGTTCTTC

clone size: once
V gene: TRBV5-1
J gene: TRBJ1-6
D gene: .
CDR3 protein: CASSTDFSYNSPLHF
CDR3 DNA: TGCGCCAGCAGCACGGACTTCTCCTATAATTCACCCCTCCACTTT

clone size: once
V gene: TRBV20-1
J gene: TRBJ1-4
D gene: .
CDR3 protein: CSASKGRVTTNEKLFF
CDR3 DNA: TGCAGTGCTAGTAAGGGCAGGGTCACAACTAATGAAAAACTGTTTTTT

clone size: .
V gene: TRBV5-1
J gene: TRBJ2-1
D gene: TRBD2
CDR3 protein: CASSASGRYNEQFF
CDR3 DNA: TGCGCCAGCAGCGCTAGCGGCAGGTACAATGAGCAGTTCTTC

clone size: .
V gene: TRBV10-3
J gene: TRBJ1-2
D gene: TRBD1
CDR3 protein: CAIRGDSNYGYTF
CDR3 DNA: TGTGCCATCAGGGGGGACAGTAACTATGGCTACACCTTC

clone size: once
V gene: TRBV2
J gene: TRBJ1-5
D gene: TRBD1
CDR3 protein: CASRTGRNQPQHF
CDR3 DNA: TGTGCCAGCAGGACAGGGCGGAATCAGCCCCAGCATTTT

clone size: once
V gene: TRBV9
J gene: TRBJ1-1
D gene: .
CDR3 protein: CASSPRGGIYTEAFF
CDR3 DNA: TGTGCCAGCAGCCCCCGGGGGGGGATCTACACTGAAGCTTTCTTT

clone size: .
V gene: TRBV20-1
J gene: TRBJ2-1
D gene: .
CDR3 protein: CSATLAYEQFF
CDR3 DNA: TGCAGTGCCACCCTAGCGTATGAGCAGTTCTTC

clone size: .
V gene: TRBV11-3
J gene: TRBJ1-1
D gene: .
CDR3 protein: CASSLGAYTEAFF
CDR3 DNA: TGTGCCAGCAGCTTAGGGGCATACACTGAAGCTTTCTTT

clone size: .
V gene: TRBV5-4
J gene: TRBJ2-5
D gene: TRBD1
CDR3 protein: CASSLEQGTLQETQYF
CDR3 DNA: TGTGCCAGCAGCTTGGAACAGGGGACGTTACAAGAGACCCAGTACTTC

clone size: .
V gene: TRBV7-9
J gene: TRBJ2-7
D gene: TRBD1
CDR3 protein: CASSLRPDRAYEQYF
CDR3 DNA: TGTGCCAGCAGCTTACGACCGGACAGGGCCTACGAGCAGTACTTC

clone size: .
V gene: TRBV6-4
J gene: TRBJ2-3
D gene: TRBD1
CDR3 protein: CASSDLTGADTQYF
CDR3 DNA: TGTGCCAGCAGTGACTTAACAGGGGCAGATACGCAGTATTTT

clone size: .
V gene: TRBV6-1
J gene: TRBJ2-7
D gene: TRBD1
CDR3 protein: CASSEARTGVYEQYF
CDR3 DNA: TGTGCCAGCAGTGAAGCTAGGACAGGGGTCTACGAGCAGTACTTC

clone size: few
V gene: TRBV2
J gene: TRBJ1-5
D gene: TRBD1
CDR3 protein: CASSPDRVDQPQHF
CDR3 DNA: TGTGCCAGCAGTCCCGACAGGGTGGATCAGCCCCAGCATTTT

clone size: .
V gene: TRBV30
J gene: TRBJ1-2
D gene: .
CDR3 protein: CAWNPPGLAGYTF
CDR3 DNA: TGTGCCTGGAATCCCCCTGGGCTAGCCGGCTACACCTTC

clone size: .
V gene: TRBV6-5
J gene: TRBJ1-6
D gene: TRBD1
CDR3 protein: CASSYGTDNSPLHF
CDR3 DNA: TGTGCCAGCAGTTATGGGACAGATAATTCACCCCTCCACTTT

clone size: once
V gene: TRBV6-5
J gene: TRBJ2-1
D gene: TRBD1
CDR3 protein: CASSYGRTGVTFF
CDR3 DNA: TGTGCCAGCAGTTACGGGAGGACAGGGGTCACGTTCTTC

clone size: .
V gene: TRBV9
J gene: TRBJ2-3
D gene: TRBD1
CDR3 protein: CASSANRPGQGVDWGTTDTQYF
CDR3 DNA: TGTGCCAGCAGCGCCAACCGACCGGGACAGGGGGTGGATTGGGGCACCACAGATACGCAGTATTTT

clone size: .
V gene: TRBV14
J gene: TRBJ1-1
D gene: .
CDR3 protein: CASSQALWGGPNTEAFF
CDR3 DNA: TGTGCCAGCAGCCAAGCCCTATGGGGGGGACCCAACACTGAAGCTTTCTTT

clone size: few
V gene: TRBV5-8
J gene: TRBJ2-5
D gene: TRBD2
CDR3 protein: CASSLPGLAGLQSQETQYF
CDR3 DNA: TGTGCCAGCAGCTTGCCGGGACTAGCGGGGTTACAGAGCCAAGAGACCCAGTACTTC

clone size: .
V gene: TRBV28
J gene: TRBJ1-5
D gene: TRBD1
CDR3 protein: CASRGTGAGDSNQPQHF
CDR3 DNA: TGTGCCAGCAGAGGGACAGGGGCAGGGGATAGCAATCAGCCCCAGCATTTT

clone size: .
V gene: TRBV24-1
J gene: TRBJ2-3
D gene: .
CDR3 protein: CATSDSRRGRDTQYF
CDR3 DNA: TGTGCCACCAGTGATTCCCGGAGAGGCCGAGATACGCAGTATTTT